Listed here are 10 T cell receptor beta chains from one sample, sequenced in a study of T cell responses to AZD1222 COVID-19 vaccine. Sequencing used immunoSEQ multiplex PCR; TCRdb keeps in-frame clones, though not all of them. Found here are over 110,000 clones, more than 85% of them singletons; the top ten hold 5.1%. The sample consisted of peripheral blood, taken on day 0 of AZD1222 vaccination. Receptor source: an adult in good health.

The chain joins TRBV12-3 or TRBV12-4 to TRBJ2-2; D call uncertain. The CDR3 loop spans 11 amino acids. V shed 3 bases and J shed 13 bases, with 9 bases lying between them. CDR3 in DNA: TGTGCCAGCAGTTTTGGGATGGGGCTGTTTTTT. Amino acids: CASSFGMGLFF.

CDR3 bases: TGTGCCAGCAGTTACTCGACGGGCCCTGAAGCTTTCTTT. Protein sequence: CASSYSTGPEAFF. This sequence joins TRBV6-2 or TRBV6-3 and TRBJ1-1, with D unresolved. This CDR3 contains 13 residues. Germline V gives CDR1 MNHEY, CDR2 SVGEGT. The V and J ends lost 0 bases and 6 bases respectively, with 8 bases between them.

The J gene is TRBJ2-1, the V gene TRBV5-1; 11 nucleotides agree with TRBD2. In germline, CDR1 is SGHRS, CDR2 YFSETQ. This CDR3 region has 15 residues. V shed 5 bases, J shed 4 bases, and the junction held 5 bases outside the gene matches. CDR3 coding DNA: TGCGCCAGCAGAACCGGGACTAGCGGATACAATGAGCAGTTCTTC. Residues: CASRTGTSGYNEQFF.

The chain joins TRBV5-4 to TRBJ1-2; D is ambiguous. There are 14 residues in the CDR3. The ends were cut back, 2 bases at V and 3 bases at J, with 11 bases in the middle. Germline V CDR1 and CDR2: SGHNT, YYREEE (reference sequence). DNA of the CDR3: TGTGCCAGCAGCTTAATCCCGTTAGACTATGGCTACACCTTC. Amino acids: CASSLIPLDYGYTF.

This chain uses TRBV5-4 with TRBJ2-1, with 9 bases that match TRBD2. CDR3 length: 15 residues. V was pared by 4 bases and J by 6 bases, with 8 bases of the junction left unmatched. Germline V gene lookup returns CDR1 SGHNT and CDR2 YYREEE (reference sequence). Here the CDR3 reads CASSMEASGTNEQFF. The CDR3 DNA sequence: TGTGCCAGCAGCATGGAAGCTAGCGGGACCAATGAGCAGTTCTTC.

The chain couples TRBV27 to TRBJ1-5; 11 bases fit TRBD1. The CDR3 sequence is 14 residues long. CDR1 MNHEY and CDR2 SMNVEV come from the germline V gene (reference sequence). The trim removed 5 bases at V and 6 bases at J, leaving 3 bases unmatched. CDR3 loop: CASSAGTGGQPQHF. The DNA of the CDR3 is TGTGCCAGCAGTGCCGGGACAGGGGGTCAGCCCCAGCATTTT.

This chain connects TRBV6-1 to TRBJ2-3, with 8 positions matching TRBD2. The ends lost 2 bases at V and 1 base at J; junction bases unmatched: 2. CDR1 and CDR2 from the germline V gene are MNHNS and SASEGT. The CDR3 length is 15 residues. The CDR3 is CASSEYGGGTDTQYF. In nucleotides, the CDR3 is TGTGCCAGCAGTGAATACGGGGGGGGCACAGATACGCAGTATTTT.

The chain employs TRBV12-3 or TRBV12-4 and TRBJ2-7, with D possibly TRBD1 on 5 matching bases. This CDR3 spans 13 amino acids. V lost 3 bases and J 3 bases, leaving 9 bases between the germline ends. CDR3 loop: CASSFGRVYEQYF. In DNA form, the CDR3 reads TGTGCCAGCAGTTTCGGCAGGGTCTACGAGCAGTACTTC.

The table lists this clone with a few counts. The CDR3 coding sequence is TGTGCCAGCAGTCAAAGCGGGGACCCTTACAATGAGCAGTTCTTC. Translation: CASSQSGDPYNEQFF. V gene TRBV6-2 or TRBV6-3 combines with J gene TRBJ2-1, with 7 positions matching TRBD2. The CDR3 spans 15 residues. Per the germline V gene, CDR1 is MNHEY and CDR2 is SVGEGT. The V segment lost 5 bases and the J segment 4 bases; nucleotides outside the gene matches: 8.

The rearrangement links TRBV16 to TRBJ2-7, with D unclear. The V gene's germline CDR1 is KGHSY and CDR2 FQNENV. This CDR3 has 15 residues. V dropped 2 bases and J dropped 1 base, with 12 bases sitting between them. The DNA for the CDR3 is TGTGCCAGCAGCCAAAGTAGAGGTCAATCCTACGAGCAGTACTTC. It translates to CASSQSRGQSYEQYF.